The 31 T cell receptor beta chains presented below share a single source sample, sequenced in a study of blood T cell repertoires in COVID-19. Here immunoSEQ multiplex PCR was the method, and the copy in TCRdb shows in-frame clones only, minus some. The sample lists a few hundred thousand clones, 86% occurring once. The sample was peripheral blood. Receptors were obtained from a man aged 18 to 29 with active or convalescent COVID-19.

The genes are TRBV5-4 and TRBJ1-2; tentatively, D is TRBD1 (6 bases). V dropped 0 bases and J dropped 7 bases, with 13 bases sitting between them. The CDR3 is made up of 14 amino acids. Germline CDR1 reads SGHNT; CDR2 reads YYREEE (reference sequence). The CDR3 DNA reads as TGTGCCAGCAGCTTGGGGGGGCGCTTCGGTGGCTACACCTTC. As protein: CASSLGGRFGGYTF.

The CDR3 here is CASRRVNTEAFF. CDR3 coding DNA: TGCGCCAGCAGACGAGTGAACACTGAAGCTTTCTTT. V gene TRBV5-1 combines with J gene TRBJ1-1; the D is unclear. Germline assignment: CDR1 SGHRS and CDR2 YFSETQ. V was trimmed by 5 bases and J by 0 bases, leaving 5 bases between them. CDR3 size: 12 residues.

This clone was counted once. V is TRBV11-3 and J is TRBJ2-5; 9 bases are shared with TRBD1. J lost 1 base, V lost 5 bases, and 5 bases had no gene match. The germline V gene has CDR1 SGHNT and CDR2 YENEEA. The CDR3 totals 15 residues. This chain's CDR3 is CASSADRGSQETQYF. CDR3 nucleotide sequence: TGTGCCAGCAGCGCGGACAGGGGTAGCCAAGAGACCCAGTACTTC.

The chain is built from TRBV19 and TRBJ2-7; no clear D. This CDR3 region has 13 residues. With 1 base removed from V and 3 bases from J, the gap between germline ends came to 7 bases. Germline CDR1 is LNHDA and CDR2 is SQIVND (reference sequence). The CDR3 sequence: CASSIGAGYEQYF. In DNA form, the CDR3 reads TGTGCCAGTAGTATAGGGGCTGGCTACGAGCAGTACTTC.

The rearrangement joins TRBV2 to TRBJ2-2, with 9 positions matching TRBD1. This CDR3 comprises 14 residues. Trimming cost V 11 bases and J 3 bases; bases outside gene matches: 7. Per germline, CDR1 SNHLY and CDR2 FYNNEI. The CDR3 loop is CAGKQGADTGELFF. CDR3 in DNA: TGTGCCGGAAAACAGGGGGCGGACACCGGGGAGCTGTTTTTT.

The chain is built from TRBV7-2 and TRBJ1-2, with D maybe TRBD1 (5 bases). Germline assignment: CDR1 SGHTA and CDR2 FQGNSA. Trimming left V 5 bases short and J 4 bases short, with 14 bases between. The CDR3 runs to 14 residues. In DNA, the CDR3 is TGTGCCAGCAGCACTGGGTCGACAGCCTATGGCTACACCTTC. Amino acid sequence: CASSTGSTAYGYTF.

The V call is TRBV25-1, the J call TRBJ2-5; D gene uncertain. The CDR3 has 11 residues. Per germline, CDR1 MGHDK and CDR2 SYGVNS. V was clipped by 8 bases and J by 5 bases, with 9 bases between them. This CDR3 is CASGGVETQYF. The CDR3 coding sequence is TGTGCCAGCGGCGGAGTCGAGACCCAGTACTTC.

V is TRBV7-3 and J is TRBJ2-3, with D possibly matching TRBD2 (7 bases). This CDR3 is 16 amino acids long. Trimming took off 5 bases at V and 5 bases at J, with 20 bases between the two ends. CDR1 SGHTA and CDR2 FQGTGA come from the germline V gene. The CDR3 sequence: CASSPTGGAYGDTQYF. The CDR3 nucleotides read TGTGCCAGCAGCCCTACGGGGGGCGCGTATGGAGATACGCAGTATTTT.

The chain joins TRBV20-1 to TRBJ2-5; D uncertain. In germline, CDR1 is DFQATT, CDR2 SNEGSKA (reference sequence). CDR3 length: 11 residues. The ends were cut back, 3 bases at V and 7 bases at J, with 9 bases in the middle. DNA of the CDR3: TGCAGTGCTAGCCTACGAAGGACCCAGTACTTC. It encodes CSASLRRTQYF.

V usage is TRBV2 and J usage is TRBJ2-7; D is possibly TRBD2 (6 bases). The V end lost 6 bases, the J end lost 6 bases, and 21 bases lay between the germline ends. There are 15 residues in the CDR3. Germline V gene sequence: CDR1 SNHLY, CDR2 FYNNEI. CDR3 DNA: TGTGCCAGCAGCGACGGGGACTTTAGCCCCAGCGAGCAGTACTTC. Translated: CASSDGDFSPSEQYF.

V gene TRBV7-2 combines with J gene TRBJ1-2; weak D call: TRBD1 (5 bases). The CDR3 runs 15 residues. V lost 5 bases to trimming and J lost 8 bases, with 21 bases between them. CDR1 is SGHTA, CDR2 FQGNSA, per germline. The DNA for the CDR3 is TGTGCCAGCAGCCCAAGAGGTAGTGGGGCACGGGGCTACACCTTC. As protein: CASSPRGSGARGYTF.

In this sample, this clone turned up once. The chain is built from TRBV19 and TRBJ1-2; D is unclear. The V and J ends lost 5 bases and 3 bases respectively, with 13 bases between them. There are 14 residues in the CDR3. Looked up from germline, CDR1 is LNHDA and CDR2 is SQIVND (reference sequence). The CDR3 is CASSVSGGDYGYTF. For the CDR3, the DNA is TGTGCCAGTAGTGTGTCCGGCGGGGACTATGGCTACACCTTC.

This chain connects TRBV6-5 to TRBJ2-1; 7 nucleotides match TRBD2. There are 13 residues in the CDR3. Germline assignment: CDR1 MNHEY and CDR2 SVGAGI. Trimming at V came to 8 bases and at J to 7 bases, leaving 8 bases not matched to a gene. CDR3 in amino acids: CASLEASGNEQFF. For the CDR3, the DNA is TGTGCCAGCCTTGAGGCTAGCGGTAATGAGCAGTTCTTC.

The chain couples TRBV27 to TRBJ1-5, with TRBD1 identical over 8 bases. The V segment lost 7 bases and the J segment 8 bases; nucleotides outside the gene matches: 10. The CDR3 extends over 14 amino acids. The V gene's germline CDR1 is MNHEY and CDR2 SMNVEV (reference sequence). The CDR3 reads CASMSPGGEEPQHF. The CDR3 DNA sequence: TGTGCCAGCATGTCCCCAGGGGGCGAAGAGCCCCAGCATTTT.

The chain carries TRBV2 and TRBJ1-5; TRBD1 agrees at 10 bases. With V trimmed by 6 bases and J by 5 bases, 7 bases remained unmatched. CDR1 is SNHLY, CDR2 FYNNEI, per germline. The CDR3 covers 15 residues. The CDR3 region has the DNA TGTGCCAGCAGCATCGCCGGACAGGGGGATCAGCCCCAGCATTTT. It specifies CASSIAGQGDQPQHF.

The CDR3 reads CASSPGQGENYGYTF. The CDR3, as DNA: TGTGCCAGCAGCCCCGGACAGGGGGAAAACTATGGCTACACCTTC. This chain uses TRBV4-2 with TRBJ1-2; 10 nucleotides agree with TRBD1. V shed 4 bases, J shed 2 bases, and the junction held 4 bases outside the gene matches. The CDR3 is 15 amino acids. Germline V gene data show CDR1 as LGHNA and CDR2 as YNFKEQ.

The sample holds one count of this clone. The chain has TRBV6-2 or TRBV6-3 and TRBJ2-3, with D tentatively TRBD2 (5 bases). CDR3 length: 17 amino acids. CDR1 is MNHEY, CDR2 SVGEGT, per germline. The V end lost 4 bases, the J end lost 5 bases, and 22 bases lay between the germline ends. CDR3 sequence (DNA): TGTGCCAGCAGTTCTTCCCGACTAATAAACCGGCTAGATACGCAGTATTTT. It yields the protein CASSSSRLINRLDTQYF.

The genes are TRBV4-1 and TRBJ1-1, with D maybe TRBD1 (6 bases). The germline V gene has CDR1 MGHRA and CDR2 YSYEKL. This CDR3 comprises 14 residues. Trimming cost V 5 bases and J 1 base, with 11 bases left between them. DNA for the CDR3: TGCGCCAGCAGCGTACAGGGTAGGAACACTGAAGCTTTCTTT. It translates to CASSVQGRNTEAFF.

The chain is built from TRBV7-6 and TRBJ1-3; D is undetermined. The germline V and J ends were trimmed by 1 base and 0 bases, with 7 bases remaining between them. The germline V gene has CDR1 SGHVS and CDR2 FNYEAQ. The CDR3 covers 15 residues. CDR3 sequence: CASSLGSGSGNTIYF. CDR3 nucleotide sequence: TGTGCCAGCAGCTTAGGTTCGGGCTCTGGAAACACCATATATTTT.

The V and J genes are TRBV21-1 and TRBJ2-3; the DNA was not compared with TRBD2, the D call given in the table. TRBV21-1 constitutes a pseudogene. The CDR3 covers 16 residues. This CDR3 is CASSRAGVHSTDTQYF. In nucleotides, the CDR3 is TGTGCCAGCAGCCGGGCGGGAGTACACAGCACAGATACGCAGTATTTT.

This chain joins TRBV7-2 and TRBJ2-4; possibly TRBD2 for D (5 bases). Germline values: CDR1 SGHTA, CDR2 FQGNSA. The V and J ends lost 5 bases and 5 bases respectively, with 13 bases between them. CDR3 length: 14 residues. Here the CDR3 DNA reads TGTGCCAGCAGCCAACACGGGGTTCAAAACATTCAGTACTTC. Translation gives CASSQHGVQNIQYF.

The V and J genes are TRBV7-3 and TRBJ1-3, with D unclear. The CDR3 has 15 residues. CDR1 is SGHTA, CDR2 FQGTGA, per germline. V was clipped by 5 bases and J by 0 bases, with 11 bases between them. CDR3 sequence: CASSEAMNSGNTIYF. In DNA form, the CDR3 reads TGTGCCAGCAGCGAGGCGATGAACTCTGGAAACACCATATATTTT. Full variable domain (missing parts from reference TRBV7-3 and TRBJ1-3): GAGVSQTPSNKVTEKGKYVELRCDPISGHTALYWYRQSLGQGPEFLIYFQGTGAADDSGLPNDRFFAVRPEGSVSTLKIQRTERGDSAVYLCASSEAMNSGNTIYFGEGSWLTVV.

This sequence joins TRBV5-1 and TRBJ1-6, with 8 positions matching TRBD1. With V trimmed by 1 base and J by 3 bases, 6 bases remained unmatched. Germline V CDR1 and CDR2: SGHRS, YFSETQ. This CDR3 comprises 17 residues. The CDR3 nucleotides read TGCGCCAGCAGCTTGACCCTGACAGGGGACTATAATTCACCCCTCCACTTT. Translating gives CASSLTLTGDYNSPLHF.

A remark on this clone: The sample has other DNA sequences that encode this CDR3 too. The chain joins TRBV6-5 to TRBJ2-7, with TRBD1 identical over 7 bases. V was clipped by 6 bases and J by 0 bases; unmatched bases: 11. Germline CDR1 and CDR2: MNHEY and SVGAGI. This CDR3 has 16 amino acids. The CDR3 DNA reads as TGTGCCAGCAGCTACCCTAGGGCAGGGGGCTCCTACGAGCAGTACTTC. Residues: CASSYPRAGGSYEQYF.

The chain carries TRBV9 and TRBJ2-7; 10 nucleotides align to TRBD2. Germline CDR1 is SGDLS and CDR2 is YYNGEE. The CDR3 spans 15 residues. V gave up 4 bases and J gave up 5 bases; unmatched junction bases: 9. CDR3 bases: TGTGCCAGCAGCAAAAACCTAGCGGGGGTCCACGAGCAGTACTTC. As protein: CASSKNLAGVHEQYF.

CDR3: CASSPLGQETQYF. For the CDR3, the DNA is TGTGCCAGCAGCCCCCTAGGCCAAGAGACCCAGTACTTC. The chain is built from TRBV7-3 and TRBJ2-5, with D uncertain. V gave up 5 bases and J gave up 1 base, with 8 bases separating them. The CDR3 consists of 13 residues. CDR1 and CDR2 (germline): SGHTA, FQGTGA.

The chain employs TRBV5-4 and TRBJ2-7; 9 nucleotides align to TRBD1. Per the germline V gene, CDR1 is SGHNT and CDR2 is YYREEE (reference sequence). The junction had 7 bases not matched to a gene; V was cut back by 3 bases and J by 3 bases. This CDR3 is built from 15 residues. CDR3 bases: TGTGCCAGCAGCTCCGGGACAGGGCTGAACTACGAGCAGTACTTC. Translation gives CASSSGTGLNYEQYF. The whole variable domain, remainder taken from reference TRBV5-4 and TRBJ2-7, is ETGVTQSPTHLIKTRGQQVTLRCSSQSGHNTVSWYQQALGQGPQFIFQYYREEENGRGNFPPRFSGLQFPNYSSELNVNALELDDSALYLCASSSGTGLNYEQYFGPGTRLTVT.

V gene TRBV11-2 combines with J gene TRBJ2-3, with TRBD2 matching over 10 bases. Looked up from germline, CDR1 is SGHAT and CDR2 is FQNNGV. The length of the CDR3 is 17 residues. Unmatched junction bases numbered 8, after V lost 4 bases and J lost 1 base. CDR3 DNA sequence: TGTGCCAGCAGCTCCAGACGGACTAGCGGACGCACAGATACGCAGTATTTT. Amino acid sequence: CASSSRRTSGRTDTQYF.

This clone appeared once. The chain has TRBV6-2 or TRBV6-3 and TRBJ2-7; 12 nucleotides align to TRBD2. The CDR3 has 14 residues. Per germline, CDR1 MNHEY and CDR2 SVGEGT. V gave up 7 bases and J gave up 9 bases; unmatched junction bases: 10. CDR3 protein: CASTPSGRAGGQYF. For the CDR3, the DNA is TGTGCCAGCACCCCTAGCGGGAGGGCCGGAGGGCAGTACTTC.

The chain carries TRBV10-2 and TRBJ2-1; TRBD2 might be the D (5 bases). The CDR3 runs to 14 residues. Deletions cut 3 bases from V and 8 bases from J, with 14 bases between. The germline gives CDR1 WSHSY, CDR2 SAAADI. CDR3 DNA sequence: TGCGCCAGCAGTGAAGGGAGAAGTTTCGATGAGCAGTTCTTC. Translating it yields CASSEGRSFDEQFF.

This sequence joins TRBV24-1 and TRBJ1-5; D is possibly TRBD1 (5 bases). CDR3 length equals 14 residues. V dropped 4 bases and J dropped 2 bases, with 8 bases sitting between them. Germline CDR1 is KGHDR and CDR2 is SFDVKD. The CDR3 nucleotides read TGTGCCACCAGTGAGGGAGGGGGCAATCAGCCCCAGCATTTT. It translates to CATSEGGGNQPQHF.